The subject of this entry is one T cell receptor beta chain. The junction does not match germline at one end; this may be a read error. Profiled with immunoSEQ multiplex PCR; TCRdb holds only in-frame clones, not every one. This sample has 95,000 or so clones, with 72% found just once. This sample was taken from a study of fetal regulatory T cell absence and autoimmunity. CDR3 size: 11 residues. From germline, CDR1 is SGHVS and CDR2 FNYEAQ. This clonotype was sampled from a male donor with IPEX syndrome. Sample: pancreas tissue. The V gene is TRBV7-6, the J gene TRBJ2-7; the D call may be TRBD1 or TRBD2 (6 bases each). DNA of the CDR3: TGTGCCAGCAGCTTAGGGAGGGGGTTTTCCTTC. Protein sequence: CASSLGRGFSF.